These 22 T cell receptor beta chains were sequenced from one sample in a study of metastatic and nonmetastatic thyroid tumors. Not a single patient had been given any form of treatment at any point before undergoing thyroid surgery. TCRdb re-clonotyped the PCR reads via MiXCR. The data contain some 5,600 clones, under 30% of them singletons. The sample comprised adjacent normal tissue. All receptors come from a female donor with papillary thyroid cancer or a benign thyroid nodule (not recorded which). Some clones in this sample may be carry-over from other donors' samples.

The chain is built from TRBV4-1 and TRBJ2-1; 16 bases align to TRBD2. V was pared by 5 bases and J by 7 bases, with 14 bases of the junction left unmatched. The CDR3 is made up of 19 amino acids. The germline CDR1 and CDR2 sequences are MGHRA and YSYEKL. CDR3: CASSTGLAGGPRAVNEQFF. The CDR3 DNA follows: TGCGCCAGCAGCACGGGACTAGCGGGAGGGCCTCGTGCGGTGAATGAGCAGTTCTTC.

To note about this clone: The junction and the germline gene differ at one end; a read error may be behind it. The chain joins TRBV18 to TRBJ1-6; TRBD1 matches 9 bases. Germline loops: CDR1 KGHSH, CDR2 LQKENI. The CDR3 runs 16 residues. The CDR3 here is CSSSPGGDRVRSPLHF. CDR3 in DNA: TGTTCCAGCTCACCGGGAGGGGACAGGGTTCGATCACCCCTCCACTTT.

This sequence joins TRBV7-2 and TRBJ2-7, with TRBD1 matching over 9 bases. The junction had 7 bases not matched to a gene; V was cut back by 0 bases and J by 4 bases. CDR1 is SGHTA, CDR2 FQGNSA, per germline. The CDR3 is 16 residues long. The DNA for the CDR3 is TGTGCCAGCAGCTTAGCTTTAGGGACAGGGTTGTACGAGCAGTACTTC. The encoded protein is CASSLALGTGLYEQYF.

This chain joins TRBV11-2 and TRBJ2-1, with TRBD1 identical over 10 bases. The length of the CDR3 is 16 residues. Trimming at V came to 5 bases and at J to 2 bases, leaving 6 bases not matched to a gene. Germline CDR1 reads SGHAT; CDR2 reads FQNNGV. CDR3 nucleotide sequence: TGTGCCAGCAGCCTAGGACAGGGGGGGACCTACAATGAGCAGTTCTTC. Residues: CASSLGQGGTYNEQFF.

On this clone: Just one base apart from a much larger clone, this may be a read error. The identical CDR3 is also encoded by other nucleotide sequences in the sample. The chain has TRBV11-2 and TRBJ2-7, with D tentatively TRBD1 or TRBD2 (5 bases each). The V end lost 5 bases, the J end lost 2 bases, and 13 bases lay between the germline ends. This CDR3 contains 14 residues. Germline CDR1 SGHAT, CDR2 FQNNGV. CDR3 bases: TGTGCCAGCAGCCCCCGGCCGGGGCCCTACGAGCAGTACTTC. As protein: CASSPRPGPYEQYF.

For this clone: An end of the junction does not agree with germline; a read error may underlie this. CDR3 sequence reads: CASSVRSGGGTVNTEAFF. DNA for the CDR3: TGTGCCAGCAGCGTACGATCTGGCGGGGGGACAGTGAATACTGAAGCTTTCTTT. The chain uses TRBV11-2 and TRBJ1-1; 7 bases line up with TRBD1. From germline, CDR1 is SGHAT and CDR2 FQNNGV. The CDR3 contains 18 residues.

This clone is labeled large (0.1 to 1%). The V and J genes are TRBV7-8 and TRBJ2-7; possible D gene TRBD1, 5 bases. The CDR3 consists of 18 residues. Per germline, CDR1 SGHVS and CDR2 FQNEAQ. Trimming took off 5 bases at V and 2 bases at J, with 25 bases between the two ends. DNA of the CDR3: TGTGCCAGCAGCACCGCCTCCCTGGACAAATACCGAGCCTACGAGCAGTACTTC. Translation gives CASSTASLDKYRAYEQYF. Full variable domain (rest looked up from reference TRBV7-8 and TRBJ2-7): GAGVSQSPRYKVAKRGQDVALRCDPISGHVSLFWYQQALGQGPEFLTYFQNEAQLDKSGLPSDRFFAERPEGSVSTLKIQRTQQEDSAVYLCASSTASLDKYRAYEQYFGPGTRLTVT.

The V gene is TRBV6-6, the J gene TRBJ2-3; possible D gene TRBD2, 6 bases. Trimming took 4 bases from V and 5 from J, leaving 25 bases between them. The CDR3 is made up of 18 amino acids. Per germline, CDR1 MNHNY and CDR2 SVGAGI (reference sequence). Written as DNA, the CDR3 is TGTGCCAGCAGTTTTTCCCCCATGAGCGGGTGGGCAGGAGATACGCAGTATTTT. Residues: CASSFSPMSGWAGDTQYF.

In its sample, this clone was seen once. The CDR3 DNA is TGTGCCAGCAGTGGCCATGGGTCAGGGATGAACGAGCAGTACTTC. Encoded protein: CASSGHGSGMNEQYF. This rearrangement joins TRBV6-1 to TRBJ2-7; a possible D gene is TRBD1 (5 bases). V gave up 4 bases and J gave up 5 bases, with 18 bases separating them. The CDR3 is made up of 15 amino acids. Germline loops: CDR1 MNHNS, CDR2 SASEGT.

Worth noting for this clone: Given the absence of the conserved phenylalanine or tryptophan at the CDR3 end, a read error is likely. CDR3 loop: CASKQGEVYEQYL. The CDR3, as DNA: TGTGCCAGCAAGCAGGGGGAGGTCTACGAGCAGTACTTA. The chain employs TRBV6-1 and TRBJ2-7; TRBD1 might be the D (7 bases). The CDR3 spans 13 residues. Trimming removed 7 bases from V and 3 bases from J, with 13 bases in between. Germline V CDR1 and CDR2: MNHNS, SASEGT.

V and J are TRBV6-1 and TRBJ2-5, with 7 bases identical to TRBD2. Germline V gives CDR1 MNHNS, CDR2 SASEGT. The J segment lost 5 bases and the V segment lost 6 bases, leaving 6 bases of the junction unmatched. The CDR3 has 13 residues. The CDR3 reads CASRQSGTETQYF. CDR3 nucleotide sequence: TGTGCCAGCAGACAGAGCGGGACGGAGACCCAGTACTTC.

The chain links TRBV5-1 to TRBJ2-1, with a tentative D call TRBD1 (6 bases). The CDR3 contains 14 residues. Germline-derived CDR1 and CDR2 are SGHRS and YFSETQ. Trimming stripped 6 bases from V and 8 bases from J, with 18 bases between. DNA of the CDR3: TGCGCCAGCAATGAGGGCAGGGGAGTCTATGAGCAGTTCTTC. The encoded protein is CASNEGRGVYEQFF.

This clone has just a few counts. This sequence joins TRBV6-5 and TRBJ1-5, with D uncertain. Trimming left V 3 bases short and J 0 bases short, with 3 bases between. CDR1 and CDR2 (germline): MNHEY, SVGAGI. The CDR3 sequence is 13 residues long. The CDR3 here is CASSYYSNQPQHF. CDR3 sequence (DNA): TGTGCCAGCAGTTATTATAGCAATCAGCCCCAGCATTTT.

The chain joins TRBV4-3 to TRBJ1-1; no clear D. The V gene's germline CDR1 is LGHNA and CDR2 YSLEER. The CDR3 length is 15 residues. The V gene lost 0 bases and the J gene lost 0 bases, with 8 bases spanning the gap. The CDR3 is CASSQDRQLNTEAFF. Here the CDR3 DNA reads TGCGCCAGCAGCCAAGATCGGCAGCTGAACACTGAAGCTTTCTTT.

In nucleotides, the CDR3 is TGCAGTGCTAGAACAGGGACTCCTACAGATACTCGGTATTTT. Protein sequence: CSARTGTPTDTRYF. This sequence joins TRBV20-1 and TRBJ2-3; D tentatively reads TRBD1 or TRBD2 (6 bases each). CDR1 and CDR2 from the germline V gene are DFQATT and SNEGSKA (reference sequence). The CDR3 consists of 14 residues. The V end was cut by 2 bases, the J end by 14 bases, with 23 bases between.

This clone appeared a few times. The rearrangement joins TRBV6-5 to TRBJ1-3; a possible D gene is TRBD1 (5 bases). Germline CDR1 is MNHEY and CDR2 is SVGAGI. The CDR3 extends over 15 amino acids. Between the trimmed V and J ends, which lost 4 bases and 8 bases, there was a span of 18 bases. CDR3 DNA: TGTGCCAGCAGTTCCTCGGGCCGGGGGGTAGACACCATATATTTT. Translation: CASSSSGRGVDTIYF.

This clone was seen only a few times. One junction end does not reproduce the germline sequence, and a read error may be involved. J is TRBJ2-3 and V is TRBV12-3 or TRBV12-4; 9 nucleotides line up with TRBD2. The CDR3 is 15 residues long. The CDR3 spells CASSLGLASTDTHRF. CDR3 coding DNA: TGTGCCAGCAGTCTCGGACTAGCGTCTACAGATACGCATCGTTTT.

With regard to this clone: One base away lies a much larger clone, so this may be a sequencing read error. This sample includes further DNA sequences coding for the same CDR3. V gene TRBV27 combines with J gene TRBJ1-5; possible D gene TRBD1, 5 bases. The V gene's germline CDR1 is MNHEY and CDR2 SMNVEV (reference sequence). The CDR3 contains 14 residues. V lost 3 bases and J lost 6, with 12 bases in between. The CDR3 DNA reads as TGTGCCAGCAGTTTTGGGGGAGGAGGTCAGCCCCAGCATTTT. Amino acid sequence: CASSFGGGGQPQHF.

This clone is labeled as medium-sized. This sequence joins TRBV10-3 and TRBJ1-2; 7 bases are shared with TRBD1. With 2 bases clipped from V and 2 bases from J, the junction kept 8 bases outside the gene matches. CDR1 is ENHRY, CDR2 SYGVKD, per germline. The CDR3 contains 16 residues. CDR3 coding DNA: TGTGCCATCAGTGAGGGGAGGGGGCGATCCAACTATGGCTACACCTTC. Encoded protein: CAISEGRGRSNYGYTF.

This clone was observed a handful of times. This rearrangement joins TRBV3-1 to TRBJ2-1; tentatively, D is TRBD2 (5 bases). The V gene's germline CDR1 is LGHDT and CDR2 YNNKEL (reference sequence). V was pared by 0 bases and J by 0 bases, with 18 bases between. This CDR3 is 19 amino acids long. Here the CDR3 DNA reads TGTGCCAGCAGCCAAGATCGTAGTGGGAGTTCGAGCTCCTACAATGAGCAGTTCTTC. Amino acids: CASSQDRSGSSSSYNEQFF.

This rearrangement joins TRBV20-1 to TRBJ2-2; 14 nucleotides agree with TRBD2. The junction had 6 bases not matched to a gene; V was cut back by 6 bases and J by 6 bases. This CDR3 has 15 amino acids. Germline V gene data show CDR1 as DFQATT and CDR2 as SNEGSKA (reference sequence). As DNA, the CDR3 is TGCAGTGCACCCGGACTAGCGGGAGGACCCGGGGAGCTGTTTTTT. Encoded protein: CSAPGLAGGPGELFF.

The chain recombines TRBV6-6 with TRBJ2-7, with 8 bases matching TRBD1. The CDR3 runs to 16 residues. Germline V gene lookup returns CDR1 MNHNY and CDR2 SVGAGI (reference sequence). V lost 2 bases and J lost 6; bases outside the gene matches: 12. The CDR3 is CASSYTFGQGVIEQYF. The CDR3 DNA reads TGTGCCAGCAGTTACACTTTCGGACAGGGCGTGATCGAGCAGTACTTC.